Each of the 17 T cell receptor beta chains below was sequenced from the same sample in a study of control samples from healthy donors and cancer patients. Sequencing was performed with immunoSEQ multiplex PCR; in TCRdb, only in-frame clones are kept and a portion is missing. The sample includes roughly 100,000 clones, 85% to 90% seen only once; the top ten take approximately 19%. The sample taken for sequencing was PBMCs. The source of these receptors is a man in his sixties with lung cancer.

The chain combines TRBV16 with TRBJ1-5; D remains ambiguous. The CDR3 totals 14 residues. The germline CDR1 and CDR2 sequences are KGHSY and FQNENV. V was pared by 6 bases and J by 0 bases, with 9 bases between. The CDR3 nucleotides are TGTGCCAGCAGGGTGGCAGGTAGCAATCAGCCCCAGCATTTT. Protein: CASRVAGSNQPQHF.

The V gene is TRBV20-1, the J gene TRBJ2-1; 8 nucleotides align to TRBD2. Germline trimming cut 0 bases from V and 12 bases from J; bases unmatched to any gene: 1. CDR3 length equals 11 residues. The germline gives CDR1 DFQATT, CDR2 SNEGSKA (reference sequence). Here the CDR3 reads CSARDRGGQFF. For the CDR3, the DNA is TGCAGTGCTAGAGATCGGGGGGGGCAGTTCTTC.

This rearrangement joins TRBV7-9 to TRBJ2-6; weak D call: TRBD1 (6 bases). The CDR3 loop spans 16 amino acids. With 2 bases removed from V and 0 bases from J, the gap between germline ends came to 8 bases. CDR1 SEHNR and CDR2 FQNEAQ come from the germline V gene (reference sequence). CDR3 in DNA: TGTGCCAGCAGCTTATTAGGGGGCTCTGGGGCCAACGTCCTGACTTTC. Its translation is CASSLLGGSGANVLTF.

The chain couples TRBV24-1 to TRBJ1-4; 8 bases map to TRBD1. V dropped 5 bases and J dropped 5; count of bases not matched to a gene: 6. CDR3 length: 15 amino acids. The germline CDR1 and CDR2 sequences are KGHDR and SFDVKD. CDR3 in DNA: TGTGCCACCAGTGCTCAAGGACAGGGAAATGAAAAACTGTTTTTT. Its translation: CATSAQGQGNEKLFF.

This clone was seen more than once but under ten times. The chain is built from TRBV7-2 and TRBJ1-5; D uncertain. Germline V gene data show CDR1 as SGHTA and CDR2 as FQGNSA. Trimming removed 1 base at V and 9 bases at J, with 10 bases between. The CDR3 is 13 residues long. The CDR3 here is CASSLEPRGPQHF. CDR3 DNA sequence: TGTGCCAGCAGCTTAGAACCCCGGGGGCCCCAGCATTTT.

The CDR3 DNA sequence: TGCGCCAGCAGCTTGGGGACAGCCCTGAACACTGAAGCTTTCTTT. Encoded protein: CASSLGTALNTEAFF. The chain is built from TRBV5-1 and TRBJ1-1; the D gene is possibly TRBD1 (6 bases). The V end was cut by 0 bases, the J end by 0 bases, with 9 bases between. CDR3 length: 15 amino acids. In germline, CDR1 is SGHRS, CDR2 YFSETQ.

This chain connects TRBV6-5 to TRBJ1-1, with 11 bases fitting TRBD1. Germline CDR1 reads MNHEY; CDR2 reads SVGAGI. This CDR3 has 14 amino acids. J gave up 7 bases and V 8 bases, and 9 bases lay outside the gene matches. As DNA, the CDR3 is TGTGCCAGCGCTCGGGACAGGGGGGCTTATGAAGCTTTCTTT. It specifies CASARDRGAYEAFF.

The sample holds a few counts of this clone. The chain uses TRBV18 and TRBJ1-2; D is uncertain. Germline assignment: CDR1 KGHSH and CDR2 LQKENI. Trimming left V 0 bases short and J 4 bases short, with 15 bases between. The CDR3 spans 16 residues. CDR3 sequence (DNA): TGTGCCAGCTCACCACCCTCCCAGGAGCGTATCTATGGCTACACCTTC. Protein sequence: CASSPPSQERIYGYTF.

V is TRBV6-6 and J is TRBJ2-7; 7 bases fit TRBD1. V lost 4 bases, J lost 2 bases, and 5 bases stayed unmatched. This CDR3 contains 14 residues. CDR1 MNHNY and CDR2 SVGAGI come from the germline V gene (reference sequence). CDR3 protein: CASSSGTEPYEQYV. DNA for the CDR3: TGTGCCAGCAGTTCCGGGACAGAGCCCTACGAGCAGTACGTC.

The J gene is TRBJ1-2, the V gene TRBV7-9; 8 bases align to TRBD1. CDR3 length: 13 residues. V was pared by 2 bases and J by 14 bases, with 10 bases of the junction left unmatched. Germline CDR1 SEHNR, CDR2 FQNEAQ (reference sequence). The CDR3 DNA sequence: TGTGCCAGCAGCTTACAGGGGGCGGAGGCGGGAACCTTC. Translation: CASSLQGAEAGTF. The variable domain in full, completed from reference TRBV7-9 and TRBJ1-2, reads DTGVSQNPRHKITKRGQNVTFRCDPISEHNRLYWYRQTLGQGPEFLTYFQNEAQLEKSRLLSDRFSAERPKGSFSTLEIQRTEQGDSAMYLCASSLQGAEAGTFGSGTRLTVV.

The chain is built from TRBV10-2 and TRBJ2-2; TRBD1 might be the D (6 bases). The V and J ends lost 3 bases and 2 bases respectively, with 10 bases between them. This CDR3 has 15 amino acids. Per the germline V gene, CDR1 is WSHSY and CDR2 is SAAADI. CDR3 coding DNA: TGCGCCAGCAGTGACAGGGGTGCTAACACCGGGGAGCTGTTTTTT. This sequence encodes CASSDRGANTGELFF.

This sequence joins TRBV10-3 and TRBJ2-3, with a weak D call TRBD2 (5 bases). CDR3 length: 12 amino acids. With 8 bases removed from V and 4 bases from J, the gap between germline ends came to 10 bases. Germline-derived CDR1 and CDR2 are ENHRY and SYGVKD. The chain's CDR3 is CAIGTGSDTQYF. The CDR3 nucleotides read TGTGCCATCGGCACGGGGTCAGATACGCAGTATTTT.

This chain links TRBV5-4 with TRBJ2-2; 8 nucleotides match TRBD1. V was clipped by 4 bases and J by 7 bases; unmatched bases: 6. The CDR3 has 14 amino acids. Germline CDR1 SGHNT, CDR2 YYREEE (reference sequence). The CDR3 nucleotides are TGTGCCAGCAGCGCCGGACAGGGCGGCGGGGAGCTGTTTTTT. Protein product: CASSAGQGGGELFF.

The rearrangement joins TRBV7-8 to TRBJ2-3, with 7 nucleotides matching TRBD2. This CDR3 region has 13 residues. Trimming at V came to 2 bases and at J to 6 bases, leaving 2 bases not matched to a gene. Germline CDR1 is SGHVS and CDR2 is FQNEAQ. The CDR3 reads CASSLRLADTQYF. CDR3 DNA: TGTGCCAGCAGCTTACGACTAGCTGATACGCAGTATTTT.

The CDR3 loop is CASSRTVDQPQHF. CDR3 sequence (DNA): TGTGCCAGCAGCCGGACAGTGGATCAGCCCCAGCATTTT. The V and J genes are TRBV2 and TRBJ1-5; D is perhaps TRBD1 (6 bases). Germline CDR1 SNHLY, CDR2 FYNNEI. The CDR3 is made up of 13 amino acids. Trimming cost V 6 bases and J 5 bases, with 11 bases left between them.

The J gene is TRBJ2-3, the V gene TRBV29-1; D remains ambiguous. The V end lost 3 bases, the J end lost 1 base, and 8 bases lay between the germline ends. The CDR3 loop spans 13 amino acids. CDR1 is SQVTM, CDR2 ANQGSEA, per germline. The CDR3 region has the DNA TGCAGCGTTGATTCGGCGGGCACAGATACGCAGTATTTT. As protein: CSVDSAGTDTQYF.

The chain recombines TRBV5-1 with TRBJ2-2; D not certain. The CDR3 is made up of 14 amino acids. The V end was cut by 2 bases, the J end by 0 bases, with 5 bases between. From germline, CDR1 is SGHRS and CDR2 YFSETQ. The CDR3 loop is CASSFRSNTGELFF. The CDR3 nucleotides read TGCGCCAGCAGCTTCAGGTCGAACACCGGGGAGCTGTTTTTT.